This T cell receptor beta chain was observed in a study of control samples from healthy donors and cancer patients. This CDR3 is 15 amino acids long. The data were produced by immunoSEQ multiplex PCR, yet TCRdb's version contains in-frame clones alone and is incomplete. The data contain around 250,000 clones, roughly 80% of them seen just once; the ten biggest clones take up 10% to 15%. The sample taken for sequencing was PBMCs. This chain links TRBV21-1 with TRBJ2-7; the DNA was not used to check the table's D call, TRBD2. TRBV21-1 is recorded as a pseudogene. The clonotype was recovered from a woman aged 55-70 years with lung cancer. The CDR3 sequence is CASILAGGLTYEQYF. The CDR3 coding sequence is TGTGCCAGCATTTTAGCGGGAGGGCTAACCTACGAGCAGTACTTC.